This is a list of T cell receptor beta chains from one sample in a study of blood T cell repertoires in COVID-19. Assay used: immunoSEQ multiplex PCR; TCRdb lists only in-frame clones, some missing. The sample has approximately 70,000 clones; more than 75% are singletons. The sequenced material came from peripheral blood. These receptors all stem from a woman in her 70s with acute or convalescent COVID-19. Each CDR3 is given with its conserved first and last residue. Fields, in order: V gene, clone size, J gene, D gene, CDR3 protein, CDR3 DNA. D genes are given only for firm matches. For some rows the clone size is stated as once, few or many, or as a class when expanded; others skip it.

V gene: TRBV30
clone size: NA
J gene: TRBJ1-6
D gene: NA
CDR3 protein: CACMTTAGGSPLHF
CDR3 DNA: TGTGCCTGTATGACTACCGCGGGGGGTTCACCCCTCCACTTT

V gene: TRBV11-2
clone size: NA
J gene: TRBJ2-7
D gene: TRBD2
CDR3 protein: CASSLETIGLAGVTEQYF
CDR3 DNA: TGTGCCAGCAGCTTAGAAACCATCGGACTAGCGGGAGTTACCGAGCAGTACTTC

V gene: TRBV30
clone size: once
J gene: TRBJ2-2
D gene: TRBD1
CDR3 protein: CAWRTGHTGELFF
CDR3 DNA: TGTGCCTGGAGGACAGGGCACACCGGGGAGCTGTTTTTT

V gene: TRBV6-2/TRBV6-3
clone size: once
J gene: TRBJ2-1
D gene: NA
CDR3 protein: CASSYAGAQRGEQFF
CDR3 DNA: TGTGCCAGCAGTTACGCGGGGGCCCAGCGGGGTGAGCAGTTCTTC

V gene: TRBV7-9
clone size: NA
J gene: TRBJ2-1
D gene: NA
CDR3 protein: CASSPTSNEQFF
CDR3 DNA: TGTGCCAGCAGCCCTACCTCAAATGAGCAGTTCTTC

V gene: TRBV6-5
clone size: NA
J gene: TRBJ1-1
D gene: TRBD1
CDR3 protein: CASSLDRGNTEAFF
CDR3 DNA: TGTGCCAGCTCCCTGGACAGGGGGAACACTGAAGCTTTCTTT

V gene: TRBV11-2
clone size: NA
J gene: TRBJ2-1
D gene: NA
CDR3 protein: CASSLAEARGYNEQFF
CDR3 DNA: TGTGCCAGCAGCTTAGCTGAGGCCCGGGGCTACAATGAGCAGTTCTTC

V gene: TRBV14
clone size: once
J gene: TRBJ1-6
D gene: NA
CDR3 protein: CASSRPGSPLHF
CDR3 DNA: TGTGCCAGCAGCCGACCAGGTTCACCCCTCCACTTT

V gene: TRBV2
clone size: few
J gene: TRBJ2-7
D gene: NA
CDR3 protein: CASSGTEFYEQYF
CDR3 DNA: TGTGCCAGCAGTGGGACAGAATTCTACGAGCAGTACTTC

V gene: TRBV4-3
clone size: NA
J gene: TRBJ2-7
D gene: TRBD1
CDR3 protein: CASSQGQGVYEQYF
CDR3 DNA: TGCGCCAGCAGCCAAGGACAGGGTGTTTACGAGCAGTACTTC